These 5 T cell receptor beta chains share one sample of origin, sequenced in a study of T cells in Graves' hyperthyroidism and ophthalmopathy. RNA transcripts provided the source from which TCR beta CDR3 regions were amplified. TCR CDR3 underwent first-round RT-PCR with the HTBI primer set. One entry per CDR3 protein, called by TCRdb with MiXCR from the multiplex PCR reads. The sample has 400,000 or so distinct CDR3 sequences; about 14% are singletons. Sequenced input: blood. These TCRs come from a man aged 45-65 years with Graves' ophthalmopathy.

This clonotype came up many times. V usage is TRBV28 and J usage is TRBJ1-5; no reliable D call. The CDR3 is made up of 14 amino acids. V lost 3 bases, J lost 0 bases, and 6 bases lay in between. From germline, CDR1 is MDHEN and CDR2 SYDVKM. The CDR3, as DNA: TGTGCCAGCAGTTTGGGCTTTAGCAATCAGCCCCAGCATTTT. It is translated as CASSLGFSNQPQHF.

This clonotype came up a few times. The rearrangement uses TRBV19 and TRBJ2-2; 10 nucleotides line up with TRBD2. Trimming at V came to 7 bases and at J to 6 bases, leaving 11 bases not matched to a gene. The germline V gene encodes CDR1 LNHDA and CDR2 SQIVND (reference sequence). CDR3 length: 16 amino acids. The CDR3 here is CASNRLAGVLPGELFF. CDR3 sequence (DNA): TGTGCCAGTAACCGGCTAGCGGGAGTTCTGCCCGGGGAGCTGTTTTTT.

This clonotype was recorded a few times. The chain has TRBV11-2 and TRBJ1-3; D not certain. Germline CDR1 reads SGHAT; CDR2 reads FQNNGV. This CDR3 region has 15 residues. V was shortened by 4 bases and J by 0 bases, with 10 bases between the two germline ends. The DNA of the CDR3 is TGTGCCAGCAGCTCGCTGTGGGGCTCTGGAAACACCATATATTTT. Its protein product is CASSSLWGSGNTIYF.

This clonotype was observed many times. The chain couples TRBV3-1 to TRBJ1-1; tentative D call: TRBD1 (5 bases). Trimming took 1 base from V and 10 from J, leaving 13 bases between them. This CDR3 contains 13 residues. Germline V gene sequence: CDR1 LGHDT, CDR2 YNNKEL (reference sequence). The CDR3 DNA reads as TGTGCCAGCAGCCAAGTCGACAGCCAACCAGCTTTCTTT. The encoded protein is CASSQVDSQPAFF.

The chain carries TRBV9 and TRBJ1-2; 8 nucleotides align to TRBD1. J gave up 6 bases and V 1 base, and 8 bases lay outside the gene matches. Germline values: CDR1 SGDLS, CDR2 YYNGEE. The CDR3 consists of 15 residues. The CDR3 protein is CASSVQGALDNGYTF. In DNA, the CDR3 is TGTGCCAGCAGCGTACAGGGGGCGCTTGATAATGGCTACACCTTC.